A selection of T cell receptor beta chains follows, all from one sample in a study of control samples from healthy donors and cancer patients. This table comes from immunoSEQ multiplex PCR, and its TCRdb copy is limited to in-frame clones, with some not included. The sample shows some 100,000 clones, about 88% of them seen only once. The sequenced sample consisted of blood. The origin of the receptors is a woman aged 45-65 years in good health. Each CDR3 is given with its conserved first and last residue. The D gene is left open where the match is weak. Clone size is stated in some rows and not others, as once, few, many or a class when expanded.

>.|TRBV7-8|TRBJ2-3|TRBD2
CASSLEAGSTDTQYF
TGTGCCAGCAGCTTGGAAGCGGGAAGCACAGATACGCAGTATTTT
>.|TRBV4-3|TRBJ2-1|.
CASSQVGFGEQFF
TGCGCCAGCAGCCAAGTAGGGTTCGGTGAGCAGTTCTTC
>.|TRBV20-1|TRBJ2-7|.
CSASGGGGSSYEQYF
TGCAGTGCTAGTGGGGGCGGCGGGAGCTCCTACGAGCAGTACTTC
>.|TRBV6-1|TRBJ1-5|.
CASSEAAGVNQPQHF
TGTGCCAGCAGTGAAGCAGCGGGGGTAAATCAGCCCCAGCATTTT
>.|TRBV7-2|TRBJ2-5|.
CASSLALGAETQYF
TGTGCCAGCAGCTTAGCGCTAGGGGCTGAGACCCAGTACTTC
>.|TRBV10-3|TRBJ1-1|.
CAISESLDTTEAFF
TGTGCCATCAGTGAGTCGCTGGACACCACTGAAGCTTTCTTT
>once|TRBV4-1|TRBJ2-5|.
CASSQDGSSVWETQYF
TGCGCCAGCAGCCAAGACGGTTCCTCCGTTTGGGAGACCCAGTACTTC
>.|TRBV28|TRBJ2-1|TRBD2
CASSMGSGTSGSYSLGSYNEQFF
TGTGCCAGCAGTATGGGCTCCGGGACTAGCGGGAGCTATTCTTTGGGGTCCTACAATGAGCAGTTCTTC
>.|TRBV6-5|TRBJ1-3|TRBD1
CASGGTGLSGNTIYF
TGTGCCAGCGGGGGGACAGGACTCTCTGGAAACACCATATATTTT
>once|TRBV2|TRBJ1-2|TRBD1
CASSVTGGLSSLTF
TGTGCCAGCAGCGTGACAGGGGGCCTGAGTTCCCTCACCTTC
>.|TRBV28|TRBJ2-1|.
CASSSPGRSYNEQFF
TGTGCCAGCAGTTCCCCGGGACGGAGCTACAATGAGCAGTTCTTC
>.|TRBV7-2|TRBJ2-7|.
CASSHGMAVREQYF
TGTGCCAGCAGCCACGGGATGGCGGTTCGCGAGCAGTACTTC
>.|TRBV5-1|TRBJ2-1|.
CASSLGGSSYNEQFF
TGCGCCAGCAGCTTGGGGGGGAGCTCCTACAATGAGCAGTTCTTC
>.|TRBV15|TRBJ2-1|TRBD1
CATSIGTGGHEQFF
TGTGCCACCAGCATCGGGACAGGGGGCCATGAGCAGTTCTTC
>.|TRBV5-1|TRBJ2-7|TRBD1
CASSPRQGASYEQYF
TGCGCCAGCAGCCCTCGTCAGGGGGCCTCCTACGAGCAGTACTTC
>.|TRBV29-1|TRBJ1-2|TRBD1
CSVAGGDGYTF
TGCAGCGTGGCAGGGGGCGACGGCTACACCTTC
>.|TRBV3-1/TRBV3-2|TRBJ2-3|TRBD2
CASSQESGLAGFPTDTQYF
TGTGCCAGCAGCCAAGAATCCGGACTAGCGGGGTTCCCCACAGATACGCAGTATTTT
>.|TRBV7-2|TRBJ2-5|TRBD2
CASSPPQRKLAGLGETQYF
TGTGCCAGCAGCCCCCCCCAACGTAAACTAGCGGGATTGGGAGAGACCCAGTACTTC
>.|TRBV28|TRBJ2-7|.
CASTVKLSYEQYF
TGTGCCAGCACCGTCAAACTCTCCTACGAGCAGTACTTC
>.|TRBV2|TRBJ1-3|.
CASTPRDGVNGNTIYF
TGTGCCAGCACCCCTCGGGACGGAGTGAATGGAAACACCATATATTTT
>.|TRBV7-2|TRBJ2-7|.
CASSLVPGRGALTEQYF
TGTGCCAGCAGCTTAGTACCCGGCAGGGGCGCGCTTACCGAGCAGTACTTC
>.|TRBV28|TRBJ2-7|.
CASSSPGVYEQYF
TGTGCCAGCAGTTCGCCAGGGGTCTACGAGCAGTACTTC
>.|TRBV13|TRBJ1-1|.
CASSLGPKLGTEAFF
TGTGCCAGCAGCTTAGGGCCAAAGCTGGGAACTGAAGCTTTCTTT
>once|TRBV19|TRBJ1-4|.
CASSLGGNEKLFF
TGTGCCAGTAGTTTGGGAGGTAATGAAAAACTGTTTTTT
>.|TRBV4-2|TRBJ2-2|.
CASSGRSNTGELFF
TGTGCCAGCAGTGGACGGTCGAACACCGGGGAGCTGTTTTTT
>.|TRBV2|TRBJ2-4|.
CASSITINIQYF
TGTGCCAGCAGCATAACTATAAACATTCAGTACTTC
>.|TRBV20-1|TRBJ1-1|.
CRAHRGTEAFF
TGCAGGGCACATAGGGGCACTGAAGCTTTCTTT
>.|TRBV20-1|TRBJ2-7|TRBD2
CSASLAGRGYEQYF
TGCAGTGCTAGTTTAGCGGGGAGAGGGTACGAGCAGTACTTC
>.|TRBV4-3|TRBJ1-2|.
CASSQVLGSGYTF
TGCGCCAGCAGCCAAGTTCTTGGTTCTGGCTACACCTTC
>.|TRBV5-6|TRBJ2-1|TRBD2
CASSFVGRGISNEQFF
TGTGCCAGCAGCTTCGTCGGGAGGGGCATTTCCAATGAGCAGTTCTTC
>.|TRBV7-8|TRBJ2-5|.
CASSYGPGFQETQYF
TGTGCCAGCAGCTACGGCCCAGGCTTTCAAGAGACCCAGTACTTC
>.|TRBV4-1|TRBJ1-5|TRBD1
CASSQSFGQGKKYSNQPQHF
TGCGCCAGCAGCCAATCCTTCGGACAGGGAAAAAAGTATAGCAATCAGCCCCAGCATTTT
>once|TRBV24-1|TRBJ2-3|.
CATSDFSADTQYF
TGTGCCACCAGTGATTTTTCGGCGGATACGCAGTATTTT
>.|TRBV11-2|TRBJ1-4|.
CASSLAGGYEKLFF
TGTGCCAGCAGCTTAGCCGGCGGCTATGAAAAACTGTTTTTT
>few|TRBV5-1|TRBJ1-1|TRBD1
CASSLDTGGSTEAFF
TGCGCCAGCAGCTTGGATACAGGGGGTAGCACTGAAGCTTTCTTT
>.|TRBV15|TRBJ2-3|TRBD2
CATSFGTSGASDTQYF
TGTGCCACCAGCTTCGGGACTAGCGGGGCCTCAGATACGCAGTATTTT
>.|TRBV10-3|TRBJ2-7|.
CAISASGPNEQYF
TGTGCCATCAGTGCCAGTGGGCCCAACGAGCAGTACTTC
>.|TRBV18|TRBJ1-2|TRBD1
CASSPSGTGGDGYTF
TGTGCCAGCTCACCATCCGGGACAGGGGGCGATGGCTACACCTTC
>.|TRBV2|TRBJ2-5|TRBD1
CASSEGGQGSGRDF
TGTGCCAGCAGTGAGGGGGGACAGGGGTCTGGGAGGGACTTC
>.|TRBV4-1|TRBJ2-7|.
CASSQPAGTYEQYF
TGCGCCAGCAGCCAACCCGCCGGTACCTACGAGCAGTACTTC
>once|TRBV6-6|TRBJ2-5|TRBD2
CASRGTSGSSETQYF
TGTGCCAGCAGGGGGACTAGCGGGAGTAGTGAGACCCAGTACTTC
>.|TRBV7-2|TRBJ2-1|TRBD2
CASSARTSDEQFF
TGTGCCAGCAGCGCGCGGACTAGCGATGAGCAGTTCTTC
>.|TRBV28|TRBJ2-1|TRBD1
CASLTGVGIGEQFF
TGTGCCAGCCTGACAGGGGTCGGGATCGGTGAGCAGTTCTTC
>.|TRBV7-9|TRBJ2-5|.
CASSLDPGPQETQYF
TGTGCCAGCAGCTTAGATCCAGGGCCCCAAGAGACCCAGTACTTC
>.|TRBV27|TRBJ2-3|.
CASSLGLRTDTQYF
TGTGCCAGCAGTTTGGGACTGCGCACAGATACGCAGTATTTT
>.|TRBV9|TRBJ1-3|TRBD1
CASSVGQGQNTIYF
TGTGCCAGCAGCGTAGGACAGGGACAAAACACCATATATTTT
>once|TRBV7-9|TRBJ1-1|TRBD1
CASFLGTANTEAFF
TGTGCCAGCTTTCTCGGGACAGCGAACACTGAAGCTTTCTTT
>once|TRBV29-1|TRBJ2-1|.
CSVEAPRGMDEQFF
TGCAGCGTTGAAGCCCCCCGGGGAATGGATGAGCAGTTCTTC
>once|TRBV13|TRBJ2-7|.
CASSTRGAYLYEQYF
TGTGCCAGCAGCACCCGGGGGGCCTATCTCTACGAGCAGTACTTC
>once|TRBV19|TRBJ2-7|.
CASSIRAPSGEQYF
TGTGCCAGTAGTATCCGGGCCCCCAGCGGAGAGCAGTACTTC
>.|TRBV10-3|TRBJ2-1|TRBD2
CAISESTRGAYNEQFF
TGTGCCATCAGTGAGTCGACGCGGGGGGCATACAATGAGCAGTTCTTC
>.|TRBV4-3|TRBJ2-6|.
CASSQDKSVSGANVLTF
TGCGCCAGCAGCCAAGATAAATCTGTCTCTGGGGCCAACGTCCTGACTTTC
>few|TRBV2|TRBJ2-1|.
CASSASHREQFF
TGTGCCAGCAGTGCCAGTCATAGGGAGCAGTTCTTC
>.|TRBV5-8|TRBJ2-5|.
CASSLTGRGETQYF
TGTGCCAGCAGCTTGACAGGGAGGGGAGAGACCCAGTACTTC